This T cell receptor (beta chain) stems from a study of blood T cell repertoires in COVID-19. Study at large: From the United States, Italy and Spain came samples of acute and convalescent COVID-19.

The protocol was immunoSEQ multiplex PCR, while the TCRdb copy is restricted to in-frame clones and leaves out a portion. This table has nearly 350,000 clones, roughly 87% appearing once. In terms of age and location, participants ranged from roughly 18 to 90 years and lived in 24 US areas. Categorization into cohorts depended on clinical history that participants reported. Either two negative PCRs, clearance, or symptom resolution qualified Cohort 3 donors as recovered. Germline V lookup: CDR1 SGHRS, CDR2 YFSETQ. V lost 1 base and J lost 2, with 15 bases in between. This CDR3 comprises 17 residues. V is TRBV5-1 and J is TRBJ2-2, with D tentatively TRBD1 (6 bases). This receptor was obtained from a woman aged 25 to 45 who had recovered from COVID-19. The sample was PBMCs or T cells enriched from blood (not recorded which). The CDR3 reads CASSLTRGTPNTGELFF. CDR3 sequence (DNA): TGCGCCAGCAGCTTGACAAGGGGGACCCCTAACACCGGGGAGCTGTTTTTT.